This T cell receptor (beta chain) was recorded in a study of CD8 T cells in ankylosing spondylitis (dated by TCRdb to 2015 to 2018). In terms of the full investigation: T cell receptor beta repertoires were profiled in healthy donors and ankylosing spondylitis patients so that disease-linked TCR variants could be found. The full study cohort comprised 20 to 25 ankylosing spondylitis patients and roughly 110 healthy donors. Peripheral blood was sampled, and synovial fluid was additionally collected from ankylosing spondylitis patients.

General study outcomes and caveats: The disease-linked clones showed a CD8+ phenotype and occurred at relatively low frequencies in peripheral blood. The disease-linked clones were reported as significantly enriched in matched synovial fluid samples from ankylosing spondylitis patients. Some TCR beta motif variants had previously been reported in synovial fluid and blood of reactive arthritis patients, which suggested common disease-initiation mechanisms. A TCR beta motif of eight highly homologous amino acid variants appeared characteristic of blood from ankylosing spondylitis patients.

These reads were obtained on an Illumina HiSeq 2500. TCR beta libraries were prepared by quantitative 5'-RACE with molecular barcodes. As for how the authors treated the data: A new computational method based on a probabilistic model of VDJ rearrangement was used to identify disease-linked TCR variants. TCRdb reprocessing: public reads trimmed at Q25 with fastp, clones called with MiXCR, in-frame beta chains kept. Rows are combined by CDR3 protein, so each entry shows the most common genes and DNA. TCRdb's processing, not the study's, gives the V and J calls here. A total of a few hundred thousand distinct CDR3 sequences appear in this sample, around 8% of them only once. More than 14% of the sample belongs to the ten largest clones. This clonotype was found many times. Its recognized antigen is unknown. Sequence at one end of the junction differs from germline and may be a read error. The CDR3, cysteine through phenylalanine, is 13 amino acids long. Kept here is only the CDR3 DNA, which spans 39 bases and is read in frame from base 1. CDR1 and CDR2, per the germline V gene (reference sequence), are DFQATT and SNEGSKA.

The chain employs TRBV20-1 and TRBJ2-1; no D segment can be confidently identified. The sequence was collected from a male donor with ankylosing spondylitis. Sequenced: blood, either unsorted or a sorted T cell fraction (not recorded which). The CDR3 sequence is CSARDDAYSEQFF. The nucleotide sequence reads TGCAGTGCTAGAGATGACGCCTACAGTGAGCAGTTCTTC.